One sample yielded the 30 T cell receptor beta chains listed below, sequenced in a study of blood T cells in healthy people across ages. Then a second PCR, running roughly 6 to 11 cycles, was carried out with a sample-barcoded 5' primer and a J-beta primer mix. TCRdb ran MiXCR on the 5' RACE reads and lists one entry per CDR3 protein. The table has roughly 700,000 distinct CDR3 sequences, about 32% seen once. Material for sequencing was blood. The receptors were sampled from a woman aged 80 or over in good health.

Only a few counts were recorded for this clonotype. This sequence joins TRBV5-6 and TRBJ1-6; 7 nucleotides line up with TRBD1. CDR3 length equals 14 residues. Germline CDR1 SGHDT, CDR2 YYEEEE. V dropped 5 bases and J dropped 7; count of bases not matched to a gene: 6. CDR3 bases: TGTGCCAGCAGAATCGACAGGGAGAATTCACCCCTCCACTTT. Translated: CASRIDRENSPLHF.

The chain couples TRBV19 to TRBJ1-4; possible D gene TRBD1, 6 bases. The CDR3 spans 15 residues. The germline V and J ends were trimmed by 5 bases and 0 bases, with 10 bases remaining between them. Germline CDR1 and CDR2: LNHDA and SQIVND (reference sequence). The CDR3 region has the DNA TGTGCCAGTAGTCGCGGACAGACAACTAATGAAAAACTGTTTTTT. As protein: CASSRGQTTNEKLFF.

This clonotype was counted many times. The chain couples TRBV7-9 to TRBJ1-1, with unresolved D. The CDR3 has 15 residues. V lost 3 bases to trimming and J lost 1 base, with 12 bases between them. Germline CDR1 reads SEHNR; CDR2 reads FQNEAQ (reference sequence). The CDR3 nucleotides read TGTGCCAGCAGCTTCCCAAATATTGGGAACACTGAAGCTTTCTTT. Residues: CASSFPNIGNTEAFF.

This clonotype was picked up many times. The chain links TRBV6-5 to TRBJ1-6, with 7 positions matching TRBD1. CDR1 is MNHEY, CDR2 SVGAGI, per germline. This CDR3 is 16 amino acids long. V dropped 6 bases and J dropped 10; count of bases not matched to a gene: 15. CDR3 nucleotide sequence: TGTGCCAGCAGCCGGACGGACAGGAGGAATCTATCACCCCTCCACTTT. Its translation is CASSRTDRRNLSPLHF.

The rearrangement links TRBV20-1 to TRBJ2-7, with 10 bases lining up with TRBD1. Per germline, CDR1 DFQATT and CDR2 SNEGSKA (reference sequence). The CDR3 is made up of 15 amino acids. The J segment lost 2 bases and the V segment lost 1 base, leaving 5 bases of the junction unmatched. Here the CDR3 reads CSARARQGAAYEQYF. CDR3 nucleotides: TGCAGTGCTAGAGCCCGACAGGGGGCGGCCTACGAGCAGTACTTC.

Many counts were recorded for this clonotype. The chain uses TRBV5-1 and TRBJ2-5; D remains unclear. Per germline, CDR1 SGHRS and CDR2 YFSETQ. This CDR3 region has 12 residues. Trimming cost V 4 bases and J 4 bases, with 8 bases left between them. Written as DNA, the CDR3 is TGCGCCAGCAGCAGGGTACGAGAGACCCAGTACTTC. Its translation is CASSRVRETQYF.

This chain connects TRBV20-1 to TRBJ2-3, with TRBD2 matching 7 bases. Unmatched junction bases numbered 5, after V lost 0 bases and J lost 2 bases. CDR1 DFQATT and CDR2 SNEGSKA come from the germline V gene (reference sequence). CDR3 length: 15 amino acids. Written as DNA, the CDR3 is TGCAGTGCTAGAGATGAACTAGCGCTCACAGATACGCAGTATTTT. Protein sequence: CSARDELALTDTQYF.

V gene TRBV30 combines with J gene TRBJ2-7; D is uncertain. The germline V gene encodes CDR1 GTSNPN and CDR2 SVGIG (reference sequence). This CDR3 region has 14 residues. Trimming stripped 3 bases from V and 4 bases from J, with 16 bases between. CDR3 protein: CAWRAPSPTYEQYF. CDR3 nucleotide sequence: TGTGCCTGGAGGGCGCCGAGCCCAACTTACGAGCAGTACTTC.

In regard to this clonotype: At one end, the junction sequence differs from germline, possibly due to a read error. This rearrangement joins TRBV5-6 to TRBJ1-2; 9 nucleotides agree with TRBD1. Germline V gene data show CDR1 as SGHDT and CDR2 as YYEEEE. CDR3 length equals 15 residues. CDR3 sequence (DNA): TGTGCCAGCACCTTGTCTGGGACAGGGAACTATGGCTACACCTTC. Translated: CASTLSGTGNYGYTF. Filled out from reference TRBV5-6 and TRBJ1-2, the complete variable domain reads DAGVTQSPTHLIKTRGQQVTLRCSPKSGHDTVSWYQQALGQGPQFIFQYYEEEERQRGNFPDRFSGHQFPNYSSELNVNALLLGDSALYLCASTLSGTGNYGYTFGSGTRLTVV.

This clonotype was counted at least ten times. The chain recombines TRBV5-6 with TRBJ2-5; maybe TRBD1 (7 bases). Germline CDR1 SGHDT, CDR2 YYEEEE. The CDR3 runs 14 residues. Trimming cost V 0 bases and J 6 bases, with 12 bases left between them. CDR3 amino acids: CASSLGQGGKTQYF. CDR3 in DNA: TGTGCCAGCAGCTTGGGACAGGGAGGAAAGACCCAGTACTTC.

This chain uses TRBV5-5 with TRBJ1-2, with D possibly TRBD1 on 6 matching bases. With 1 base removed from V and 3 bases from J, the gap between germline ends came to 10 bases. The CDR3 is 14 residues long. CDR1 and CDR2 from the germline V gene are SGHKS and YYEKEE (reference sequence). DNA of the CDR3: TGTGCCAGCAGCTTGACCGGGACACACTATGGCTACACCTTC. Its protein product is CASSLTGTHYGYTF.

This clonotype was recorded a few times. The rearrangement links TRBV19 to TRBJ1-1; 7 bases are a match to TRBD1. The CDR3 is 13 residues long. The germline CDR1 and CDR2 sequences are LNHDA and SQIVND (reference sequence). J lost 6 bases, V lost 4 bases, and 5 bases had no gene match. Here the CDR3 DNA reads TGTGCCAGTAGTACGACAGGGATGTCTGAAGCTTTCTTT. Translating gives CASSTTGMSEAFF.

This clonotype was detected only a few times. A much larger clone sits a single nucleotide away, making a read error possible. CDR3 coding DNA: TGTGCCAGCAGCAGAGGAAGCGGGGGGCGTTACAATGAGCAGTACTTC. Its protein is CASSRGSGGRYNEQYF. V and J are TRBV7-2 and TRBJ2-1; 9 nucleotides match TRBD2. The DNA end favors TRBJ2-7, so the J call may be wrong. Germline V lookup: CDR1 SGHTA, CDR2 FQGNSA. The CDR3 loop spans 16 amino acids.

The CDR3, as DNA: TGTGCCAGCAGTACGGACGTTCAAGAGACCCAGTACTTC. Translating gives CASSTDVQETQYF. V usage is TRBV6-2 or TRBV6-3 and J usage is TRBJ2-5; no clear D gene. V was shortened by 5 bases and J by 2 bases, with 9 bases between the two germline ends. CDR1 and CDR2 (germline): MNHEY, SVGEGT. The CDR3 has 13 amino acids.

The chain joins TRBV29-1 to TRBJ1-1, with D hard to call. Germline loops: CDR1 SQVTM, CDR2 ANQGSEA. The CDR3 covers 13 residues. V shed 6 bases and J shed 1 base, with 12 bases lying between them. The CDR3 spells CSVAGRTNTEAFF. CDR3 DNA: TGCAGCGTCGCCGGGAGAACGAACACTGAAGCTTTCTTT.

This clonotype occurred many times. V and J are TRBV12-3 or TRBV12-4 and TRBJ2-7; D is uncertain. Trimming removed 5 bases at V and 5 bases at J, with 13 bases between. CDR3 length equals 13 residues. The CDR3 DNA is TGTGCCAGCAGTGCTCTTACTGGTGACGAGCAGTACTTC. Its protein product is CASSALTGDEQYF.

This clonotype occurred many times. The V call is TRBV5-6, the J call TRBJ2-5, with a weak D call TRBD1 (6 bases). This CDR3 is built from 14 residues. Trimming left V 2 bases short and J 2 bases short, with 10 bases between. In germline, CDR1 is SGHDT, CDR2 YYEEEE. The CDR3 sequence is CASSFRGPQETQYF. Written as DNA, the CDR3 is TGTGCCAGCAGCTTCAGGGGACCTCAAGAGACCCAGTACTTC.

Many counts were recorded for this clonotype. CDR3 residues: CASSQERLRSPLHF. CDR3 bases: TGCGCCAGCAGCCAAGAGAGGTTAAGATCACCCCTCCACTTT. V is TRBV4-1 and J is TRBJ1-6, with D unresolved. The V gene's germline CDR1 is MGHRA and CDR2 YSYEKL. Trimming removed 0 bases from V and 10 bases from J, with 10 bases in between. This CDR3 spans 14 amino acids.

Comment on this clonotype: This may be a read error, as it is one base from a much larger clone. The chain links TRBV5-6 to TRBJ2-7, with TRBD1 identical over 8 bases. Trimming cost V 4 bases and J 0 bases; bases outside gene matches: 9. CDR1 is SGHDT and CDR2 is YYEEEE in the germline V gene. The CDR3 length is 16 residues. CDR3 region: CASSPRTGINSYEQYF. CDR3 nucleotide sequence: TGTGCCAGCAGCCCCAGGACAGGGATAAACTCCTACGAGCAGTACTTC.

There are many counts of this clonotype. The rearrangement links TRBV20-1 to TRBJ1-1; D may be TRBD1 (6 bases). Per the germline V gene, CDR1 is DFQATT and CDR2 is SNEGSKA (reference sequence). The CDR3 has 18 amino acids. Trimming cost V 0 bases and J 3 bases, with 23 bases left between them. CDR3 in amino acids: CSARDLIKQGKGDTEAFF. CDR3 bases: TGCAGTGCTAGAGATTTGATCAAACAGGGTAAGGGGGACACTGAAGCTTTCTTT.

This chain uses TRBV11-2 with TRBJ1-4; no clear D. The CDR3 sequence is 13 residues long. V dropped 0 bases and J dropped 8 bases, with 7 bases sitting between them. CDR1 SGHAT and CDR2 FQNNGV come from the germline V gene. CDR3 sequence reads: CASSLDEYEKLFF. The CDR3 nucleotides read TGTGCCAGCAGCTTAGATGAGTACGAAAAACTGTTTTTT.

This clonotype was counted between two and nine times. This chain uses TRBV6-1 with TRBJ2-2; no firm D call. The CDR3 length is 17 residues. V was shortened by 3 bases and J by 7 bases, with 21 bases between the two germline ends. CDR1 is MNHNS and CDR2 is SASEGT in the germline V gene. As DNA, the CDR3 is TGTGCCAGCAGTGACCTTTCAGCGTTCCCGTCTGGCGGGGAGCTGTTTTTT. Protein product: CASSDLSAFPSGGELFF.

This clonotype has at least ten counts. The chain is built from TRBV20-1 and TRBJ2-4, with D maybe TRBD2 (5 bases). Germline assignment: CDR1 DFQATT and CDR2 SNEGSKA (reference sequence). The ends were cut back, 3 bases at V and 9 bases at J, with 12 bases in the middle. The CDR3 has 12 residues. CDR3: CSASSGVGIQYF. The CDR3 nucleotides read TGCAGTGCTAGCTCCGGGGTCGGCATTCAGTACTTC.

This clonotype was observed a handful of times. A read error is possible here, since a much larger clone lies one base away. V usage is TRBV12-3 or TRBV12-4 and J usage is TRBJ2-3; 10 bases are shared with TRBD1. The CDR3 length is 16 residues. In nucleotides, the CDR3 is TGTGCCAGCAGCTGGGGACAGGGGCTTGGTACAGATGCGCAGTATTTT. Encoded protein: CASSWGQGLGTDAQYF.

This chain links TRBV12-3 or TRBV12-4 with TRBJ1-6, with unresolved D. V was shortened by 6 bases and J by 9 bases, with 9 bases between the two germline ends. This CDR3 has 12 residues. The CDR3 reads CASRKQPSPLHF. CDR3 bases: TGTGCCAGCAGAAAACAGCCTTCACCCCTCCACTTT.

This clonotype was seen repeatedly, ten times or more. The chain recombines TRBV24-1 with TRBJ2-3; 8 bases agree with TRBD2. Germline V gives CDR1 KGHDR, CDR2 SFDVKD. V lost 2 bases and J lost 1; bases outside the gene matches: 4. This CDR3 has 16 amino acids. CDR3 nucleotides: TGTGCCACCAGTGATTATTCGGGGGGGGGCACAGATACGCAGTATTTT. Translation gives CATSDYSGGGTDTQYF.

This clonotype was detected only once. J is TRBJ2-7 and V is TRBV28, with 9 bases identical to TRBD1. This CDR3 spans 15 amino acids. Germline assignment: CDR1 MDHEN and CDR2 SYDVKM. After removal of 4 bases from V and 4 bases from J, the junction contained 8 bases not matched to a gene. The CDR3 DNA sequence: TGTGCCAGCAGTTCAAACAGGGGGCGCGGATACGAGCAGTACTTC. Translating it yields CASSSNRGRGYEQYF.

The chain has TRBV20-1 and TRBJ1-2; TRBD1 is a possible D gene (5 bases). Trimming stripped 1 base from V and 2 bases from J, with 8 bases between. Germline V gene lookup returns CDR1 DFQATT and CDR2 SNEGSKA (reference sequence). The CDR3 contains 13 residues. In nucleotides, the CDR3 is TGCAGTGCTAGAGTGTCAGGGAACTATGGCTACACCTTC. Translation: CSARVSGNYGYTF.

In regard to this clonotype: A junction boundary mismatches the germline segment, possibly from a read error. This sequence joins TRBV3-1 and TRBJ2-6, with D unclear. The CDR3 consists of 14 residues. Per germline, CDR1 LGHDT and CDR2 YNNKEL (reference sequence). CDR3 nucleotides: TGTGTCAGCAGCCTTAACTCTGGGGCCAACGTCCTGACTTTC. Translation: CVSSLNSGANVLTF.

V and J are TRBV6-1 and TRBJ2-7; D possibly corresponds to TRBD1 (6 bases). Trimming left V 6 bases short and J 5 bases short, with 20 bases between. Germline CDR1 reads MNHNS; CDR2 reads SASEGT. The CDR3 has 15 amino acids. The CDR3 reads CASSRGGRGGNEQYF. The CDR3, as DNA: TGTGCCAGCAGCCGAGGGGGAAGGGGCGGCAACGAGCAGTACTTC.